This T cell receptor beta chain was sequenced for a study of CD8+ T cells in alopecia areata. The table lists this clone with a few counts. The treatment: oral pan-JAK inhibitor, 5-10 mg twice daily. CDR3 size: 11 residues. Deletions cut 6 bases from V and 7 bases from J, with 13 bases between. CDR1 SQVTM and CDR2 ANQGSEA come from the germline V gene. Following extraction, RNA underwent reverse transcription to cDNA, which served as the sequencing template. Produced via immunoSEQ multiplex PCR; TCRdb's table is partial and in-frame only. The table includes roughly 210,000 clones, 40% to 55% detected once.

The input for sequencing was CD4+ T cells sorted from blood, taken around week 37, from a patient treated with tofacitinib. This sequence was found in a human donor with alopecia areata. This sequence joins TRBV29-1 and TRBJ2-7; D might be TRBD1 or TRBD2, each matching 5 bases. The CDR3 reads CSVGDPGEQYF. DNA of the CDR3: TGCAGCGTGGGGGACCCGGGGGAGCAGTACTTC.